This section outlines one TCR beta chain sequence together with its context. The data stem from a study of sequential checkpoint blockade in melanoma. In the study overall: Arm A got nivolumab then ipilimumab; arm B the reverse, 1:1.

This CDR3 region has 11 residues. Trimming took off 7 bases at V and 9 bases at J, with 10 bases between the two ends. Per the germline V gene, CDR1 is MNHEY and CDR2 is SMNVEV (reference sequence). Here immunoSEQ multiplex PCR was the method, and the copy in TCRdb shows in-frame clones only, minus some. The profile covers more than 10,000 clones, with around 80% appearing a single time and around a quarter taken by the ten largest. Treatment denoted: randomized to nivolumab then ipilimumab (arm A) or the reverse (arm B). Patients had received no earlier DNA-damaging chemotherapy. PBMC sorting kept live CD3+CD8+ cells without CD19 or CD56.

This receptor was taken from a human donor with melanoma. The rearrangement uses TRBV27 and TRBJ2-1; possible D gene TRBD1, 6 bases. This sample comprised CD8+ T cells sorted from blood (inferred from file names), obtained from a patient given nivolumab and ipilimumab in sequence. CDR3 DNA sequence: TGTGCCAGCACTTTGGGGGCTGAGCAGTTCTTC. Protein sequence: CASTLGAEQFF.